A single sample gave rise to the 25 T cell receptor beta chains below, sequenced in a study of T cell responses to AZD1222 COVID-19 vaccine. Assay used: immunoSEQ multiplex PCR; TCRdb lists only in-frame clones, some missing. The data hold 100,000 to 150,000 clones, with 88% observed a single time. The source material was peripheral blood, sampled on day 0 of MenACWY control vaccination. The receptors here all came from an adult in good health.

This chain links TRBV18 with TRBJ2-6; TRBD1 might be the D (6 bases). V lost 0 bases and J lost 1, with 13 bases in between. The CDR3 has 18 residues. Germline assignment: CDR1 KGHSH and CDR2 LQKENI. The CDR3 DNA follows: TGTGCCAGCTCACCACCACGACAGGCGGTTTCTGGGGCCAACGTCCTGACTTTC. This encodes CASSPPRQAVSGANVLTF.

The chain couples TRBV2 to TRBJ2-7, with 7 bases aligning to TRBD1. In germline, CDR1 is SNHLY, CDR2 FYNNEI. CDR3 size: 15 residues. J was trimmed by 6 bases and V by 5 bases; bases with no gene match: 13. CDR3 amino acids: CASSQTRQGNSEQYF. In DNA form, the CDR3 reads TGTGCCAGCAGTCAGACCCGACAGGGAAATAGCGAGCAGTACTTC.

This CDR3 reads CSASKSSGHHEQYF. CDR3 sequence (DNA): TGCAGTGCTAGTAAGTCTAGCGGGCACCACGAGCAGTACTTC. This sequence joins TRBV20-1 and TRBJ2-7, with 8 bases that match TRBD2. Germline V lookup: CDR1 DFQATT, CDR2 SNEGSKA (reference sequence). This CDR3 is 14 amino acids long. The ends lost 3 bases at V and 5 bases at J; junction bases unmatched: 9.

J is TRBJ2-1 and V is TRBV21-1; the D segment call TRBD2 is taken from the table without a DNA check. TRBV21-1 is listed as a pseudogene. The CDR3 sequence is 17 residues long. The CDR3 region is CASSRGAPSGDYNEQFF. CDR3 nucleotides: TGTGCCAGCAGCAGGGGAGCTCCTAGCGGAGATTACAATGAGCAGTTCTTC.

The J gene is TRBJ1-5, the V gene TRBV5-1; D is uncertain. V lost 0 bases to trimming and J lost 4 bases, with 14 bases between them. The CDR3 is 16 residues long. CDR1 SGHRS and CDR2 YFSETQ come from the germline V gene. CDR3 protein: CASSLENGQGNQPQHF. The CDR3 nucleotides are TGCGCCAGCAGCTTGGAGAACGGGCAAGGAAATCAGCCCCAGCATTTT.

V gene TRBV9 combines with J gene TRBJ1-3; D gene uncertain. The CDR3 has 15 amino acids. Trimming took 2 bases from V and 0 from J, leaving 9 bases between them. CDR1 SGDLS and CDR2 YYNGEE come from the germline V gene. The CDR3 sequence is CASSVSALSGNTIYF. In nucleotides, the CDR3 is TGTGCCAGCAGCGTCTCTGCACTCTCTGGAAACACCATATATTTT.

V is TRBV19 and J is TRBJ1-5; no reliable D call. The V end was cut by 8 bases, the J end by 7 bases, with 18 bases between. Per germline, CDR1 LNHDA and CDR2 SQIVND (reference sequence). The CDR3 loop spans 14 amino acids. CDR3 DNA: TGTGCCAGTGGATTAGGCCTGCTCGGGCAGCCCCAGCATTTT. The encoded protein is CASGLGLLGQPQHF.

This clone was found once. The CDR3 spells CASSPRYEQYF. CDR3 in DNA: TGTGCCAGCAGTCCCCGCTACGAGCAGTACTTC. V and J are TRBV12-3 or TRBV12-4 and TRBJ2-7; no clear D. V lost 5 bases and J lost 3, with 5 bases in between. The CDR3 is made up of 11 amino acids.

This clone is a singleton in its sample. J is TRBJ1-5 and V is TRBV11-2; unclear D gene. The V gene lost 1 base and the J gene lost 6 bases, with 16 bases spanning the gap. Germline V gene sequence: CDR1 SGHAT, CDR2 FQNNGV. The CDR3 spans 16 residues. CDR3 nucleotide sequence: TGTGCCAGCAGCTTAGGGACTCTCCCAGGAGGTCAGCCCCAGCATTTT. Its translation is CASSLGTLPGGQPQHF.

This clone appeared a single time. This chain connects TRBV18 to TRBJ2-3; TRBD1 might be the D (5 bases). Trimming pared 0 bases from V and 3 bases from J, leaving 7 bases between. The V gene's germline CDR1 is KGHSH and CDR2 LQKENI. The CDR3 has 14 amino acids. This CDR3 reads CASSPPYRTDTQYF. As DNA, the CDR3 is TGTGCCAGCTCACCACCGTACAGGACAGATACGCAGTATTTT.

The chain joins TRBV30 to TRBJ2-5; D may be TRBD2 (6 bases). The ends were cut back, 3 bases at V and 5 bases at J, with 22 bases in the middle. CDR1 is GTSNPN and CDR2 is SVGIG in the germline V gene (reference sequence). The CDR3 has 16 amino acids. The CDR3 loop is CAWRAETSSYPETQYF. The CDR3 DNA sequence: TGTGCCTGGAGAGCCGAGACTAGTTCTTACCCTGAGACCCAGTACTTC.

The chain has TRBV6-5 and TRBJ2-2; the D gene is possibly TRBD2 (5 bases). V lost 0 bases, J lost 5 bases, and 13 bases lay in between. The V gene's germline CDR1 is MNHEY and CDR2 SVGAGI. The CDR3 is made up of 16 amino acids. DNA of the CDR3: TGTGCCAGCAGTTACTCCATTCTAGCAAGGACCGGGGAGCTGTTTTTT. It encodes CASSYSILARTGELFF.

The rearrangement uses TRBV18 and TRBJ2-3, with D perhaps matching TRBD1 (6 bases). Between the trimmed V and J ends, which lost 3 bases and 5 bases, there was a span of 6 bases. Germline CDR1 reads KGHSH; CDR2 reads LQKENI. CDR3 size: 12 residues. The CDR3 is CASSPDRDTQYF. CDR3 nucleotide sequence: TGTGCCAGCTCACCGGACAGAGATACGCAGTATTTT.

The V call is TRBV6-5, the J call TRBJ1-1, with TRBD1 identical over 7 bases. J was trimmed by 6 bases and V by 5 bases; bases with no gene match: 9. This CDR3 has 14 residues. CDR1 and CDR2 from the germline V gene are MNHEY and SVGAGI. Here the CDR3 reads CASSQPSGGPEAFF. The DNA for the CDR3 is TGTGCCAGCAGTCAACCTTCAGGGGGACCTGAAGCTTTCTTT.

V gene TRBV27 combines with J gene TRBJ1-1; possibly TRBD1 for D (6 bases). The ends were cut back, 4 bases at V and 0 bases at J, with 12 bases in the middle. The CDR3 is 15 amino acids. Germline-derived CDR1 and CDR2 are MNHEY and SMNVEV (reference sequence). The CDR3 loop reads CASSSVGTLNTEAFF. The CDR3 DNA follows: TGTGCCAGCAGTTCGGTCGGGACACTGAACACTGAAGCTTTCTTT.

This chain uses TRBV7-6 with TRBJ1-1; a possible D gene is TRBD1 (6 bases). V was shortened by 2 bases and J by 0 bases, with 13 bases between the two germline ends. The CDR3 is made up of 16 amino acids. CDR1 is SGHVS, CDR2 FNYEAQ, per germline. CDR3 amino acids: CASSLYRAVMNTEAFF. Here the CDR3 DNA reads TGTGCCAGCAGCTTATACAGGGCGGTTATGAACACTGAAGCTTTCTTT.

V gene TRBV5-4 combines with J gene TRBJ2-2, with 8 bases identical to TRBD2. This CDR3 is 15 amino acids long. Germline V lookup: CDR1 SGHNT, CDR2 YYREEE (reference sequence). Trimming at V came to 2 bases and at J to 7 bases, leaving 7 bases not matched to a gene. Here the CDR3 reads CASSLPGGVHGELFF. The DNA for the CDR3 is TGTGCCAGCAGCTTACCCGGGGGGGTTCACGGGGAGCTGTTTTTT.

As DNA, the CDR3 is TGCGCCAGCAGCTCGGCTTTGGGCCGACAAGAGACCCAGTACTTC. As protein: CASSSALGRQETQYF. V is TRBV5-1 and J is TRBJ2-5; D is uncertain. The germline V gene encodes CDR1 SGHRS and CDR2 YFSETQ. The CDR3 has 15 residues. V dropped 3 bases and J dropped 2 bases, with 14 bases sitting between them.

The V call is TRBV5-1, the J call TRBJ1-4; 8 bases line up with TRBD1. V was clipped by 1 base and J by 1 base; unmatched bases: 3. This CDR3 contains 16 residues. Per germline, CDR1 SGHRS and CDR2 YFSETQ. The CDR3 DNA reads as TGCGCCAGCAGCTTGAACAGGGGGGGAACTAATGAAAAACTGTTTTTT. It translates to CASSLNRGGTNEKLFF.

For the CDR3, the DNA is TGCGCCAGCAGCCCCCGTTTTCGCCGCTCCTACAATGAGCAGTTCTTC. Translation gives CASSPRFRRSYNEQFF. The chain combines TRBV5-1 with TRBJ2-1; D is undetermined. Trimming left V 4 bases short and J 0 bases short, with 14 bases between. There are 16 residues in the CDR3. Germline V gene sequence: CDR1 SGHRS, CDR2 YFSETQ.

This clone has a single count. The chain has TRBV5-1 and TRBJ2-1; 13 bases align to TRBD2. Germline CDR1 SGHRS, CDR2 YFSETQ. This CDR3 is 17 amino acids long. Trimming at V came to 0 bases and at J to 3 bases, leaving 3 bases not matched to a gene. CDR3 sequence: CASSLEGLAGYYNEQFF. Written as DNA, the CDR3 is TGCGCCAGCAGCTTGGAGGGACTAGCGGGATACTACAATGAGCAGTTCTTC.

The chain is built from TRBV6-5 and TRBJ2-7; D not certain. V lost 0 bases and J 3 bases, leaving 12 bases between the germline ends. The CDR3 runs to 15 residues. Germline CDR1 is MNHEY and CDR2 is SVGAGI. This CDR3 is CASSYSSLSFYEQYF. CDR3 nucleotides: TGTGCCAGCAGTTACTCTTCACTTTCATTCTACGAGCAGTACTTC.

The rearrangement joins TRBV5-6 to TRBJ1-4; D ambiguous. The CDR3 is 14 amino acids. Germline values: CDR1 SGHDT, CDR2 YYEEEE. V dropped 4 bases and J dropped 7 bases, with 14 bases sitting between them. CDR3 region: CASSENGRAEKLFF. The CDR3 DNA reads TGTGCCAGCAGCGAGAACGGGCGGGCTGAAAAACTGTTTTTT.

This clone was found many times. The chain couples TRBV5-4 to TRBJ1-2, with TRBD1 identical over 10 bases. The CDR3 consists of 15 residues. CDR1 is SGHNT and CDR2 is YYREEE in the germline V gene (reference sequence). The V gene end was trimmed by 4 bases and the J gene end by 9 bases; junction bases not matched to a gene: 12. The CDR3 bases are TGTGCCAGCAGCGATGAGGGACAGGGGCTATGGAGCTACACCTTC. It encodes CASSDEGQGLWSYTF.

This sequence joins TRBV9 and TRBJ2-3, with no clear D. Trimming left V 0 bases short and J 2 bases short, with 13 bases between. Germline CDR1 and CDR2: SGDLS and YYNGEE. The CDR3 has 16 amino acids. The CDR3 region has the DNA TGTGCCAGCAGCGTAGGGGAAGGCAGACACACAGATACGCAGTATTTT. Translated: CASSVGEGRHTDTQYF.